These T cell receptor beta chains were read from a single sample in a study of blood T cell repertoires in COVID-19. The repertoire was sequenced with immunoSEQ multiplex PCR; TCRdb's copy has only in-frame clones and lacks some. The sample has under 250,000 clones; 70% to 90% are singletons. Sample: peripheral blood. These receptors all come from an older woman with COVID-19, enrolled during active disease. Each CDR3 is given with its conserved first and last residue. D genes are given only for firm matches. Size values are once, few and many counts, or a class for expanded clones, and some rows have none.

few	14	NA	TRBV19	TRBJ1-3	TGTGCCAGTATTCCGGGATTCTCTGGAAACACCATATATTTT	CASIPGFSGNTIYF
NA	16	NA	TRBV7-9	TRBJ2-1	TGTGCCAGCAGCTCGCCGGGATTTAGCTCCTACAATGAGCAGTTCTTC	CASSSPGFSSYNEQFF
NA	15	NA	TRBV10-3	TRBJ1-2	TGTGCCATCAGTGAGCCAAGACAGGTGGCGAATGGCTACACCTTC	CAISEPRQVANGYTF
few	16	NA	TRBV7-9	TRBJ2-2	TGTGCCAGCAGCTTAGTTTCTAGCGTTCGTACCGGGGAGCTGTTTTTT	CASSLVSSVRTGELFF
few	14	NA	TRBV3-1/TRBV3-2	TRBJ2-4	TGTGCCAGCAGCCAAGCAGGTACCAAAAACATTCAGTACTTC	CASSQAGTKNIQYF
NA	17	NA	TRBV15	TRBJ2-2	TGTGCCACCAGCAGAGATGCTCGGGGTGGCGGCACCGGGGAGCTGTTTTTT	CATSRDARGGGTGELFF
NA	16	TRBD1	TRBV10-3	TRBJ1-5	TGTGCCATCAGTGAGACAGGGGGAGGGAGTAATCAGCCCCAGCATTTT	CAISETGGGSNQPQHF
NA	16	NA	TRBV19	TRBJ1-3	TGTGCCAGTACCGATCAAGCAGGGTCGTCTGGAAACACCATATATTTT	CASTDQAGSSGNTIYF
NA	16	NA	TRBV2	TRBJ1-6	TGTGCCAGCAGCGTTAGAGGGCGACCGCGGAATTCACCCCTCCACTTT	CASSVRGRPRNSPLHF
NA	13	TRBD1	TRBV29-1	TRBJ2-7	TGCAGCGCCACCCGGACAGGGAACTACGAGCAGTACTTC	CSATRTGNYEQYF
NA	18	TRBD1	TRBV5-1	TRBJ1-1	TGCGCCAGCAGCTTGGGATGGGGACAGGGGGCGCGTAGCACTGAAGCTTTCTTT	CASSLGWGQGARSTEAFF
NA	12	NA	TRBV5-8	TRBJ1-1	TGTGCCAGCAGCTTCTTCAGGAACCAAGCTTTCTTT	CASSFFRNQAFF
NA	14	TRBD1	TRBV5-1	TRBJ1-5	TGCGCCAGCAGCCCACAGGGGGCCAATCAGCCCCAGCATTTT	CASSPQGANQPQHF
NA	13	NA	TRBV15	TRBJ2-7	TGTGCCACCAGCAGAGCCCCGGGTTACGAGCAGTACTTC	CATSRAPGYEQYF
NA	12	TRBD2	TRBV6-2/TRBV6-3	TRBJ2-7	TGTGCCAGCAGCGGCCCGGGACTACCGGAGCACTTC	CASSGPGLPEHF